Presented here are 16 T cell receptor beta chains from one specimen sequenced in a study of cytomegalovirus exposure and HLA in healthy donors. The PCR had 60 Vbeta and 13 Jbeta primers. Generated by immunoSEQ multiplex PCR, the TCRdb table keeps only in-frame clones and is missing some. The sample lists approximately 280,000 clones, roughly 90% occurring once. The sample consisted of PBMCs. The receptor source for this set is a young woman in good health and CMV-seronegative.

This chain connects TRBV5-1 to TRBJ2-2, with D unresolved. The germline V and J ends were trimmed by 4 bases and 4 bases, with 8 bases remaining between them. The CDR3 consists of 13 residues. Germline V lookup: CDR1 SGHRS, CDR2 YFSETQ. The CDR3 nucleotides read TGCGCCAGCAGCGTCCGAGGCACCGGGGAGCTGTTTTTT. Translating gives CASSVRGTGELFF.

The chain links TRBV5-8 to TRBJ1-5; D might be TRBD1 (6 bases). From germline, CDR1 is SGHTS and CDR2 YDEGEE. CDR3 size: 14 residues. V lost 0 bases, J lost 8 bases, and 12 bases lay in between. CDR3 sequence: CASSLEYRDKPQHF. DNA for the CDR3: TGTGCCAGCAGCTTGGAGTACAGGGATAAGCCCCAGCATTTT.

The CDR3 is CASSDRRGVFF. For the CDR3, the DNA is TGTGCCAGCAGTGATAGGCGGGGTGTTTTCTTT. The chain recombines TRBV6-1 with TRBJ1-1; D is undetermined. Trimming removed 3 bases at V and 13 bases at J, with 12 bases between. CDR3 length: 11 residues. Per the germline V gene, CDR1 is MNHNS and CDR2 is SASEGT.

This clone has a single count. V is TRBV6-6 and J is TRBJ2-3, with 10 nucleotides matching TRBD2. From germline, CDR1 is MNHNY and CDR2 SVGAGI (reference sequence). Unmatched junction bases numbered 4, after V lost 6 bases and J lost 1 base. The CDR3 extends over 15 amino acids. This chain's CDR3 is CASRDSGGRTDTQYF. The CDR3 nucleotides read TGTGCCAGCAGAGATAGCGGGGGGCGCACAGATACGCAGTATTTT.

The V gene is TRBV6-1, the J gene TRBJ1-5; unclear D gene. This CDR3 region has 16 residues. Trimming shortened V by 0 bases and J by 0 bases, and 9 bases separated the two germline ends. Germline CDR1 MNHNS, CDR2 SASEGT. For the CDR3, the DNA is TGTGCCAGCAGTGAAGCGAGGCAGCCTAGCAATCAGCCCCAGCATTTT. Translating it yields CASSEARQPSNQPQHF.

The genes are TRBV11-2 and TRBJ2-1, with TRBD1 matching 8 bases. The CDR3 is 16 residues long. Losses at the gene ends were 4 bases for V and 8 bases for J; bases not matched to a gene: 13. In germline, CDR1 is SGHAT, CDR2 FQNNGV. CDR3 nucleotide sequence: TGTGCCAGCAGCTCCCTCAGGGGGCGCAGCCCGGATGAGCAGTTCTTC. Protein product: CASSSLRGRSPDEQFF.

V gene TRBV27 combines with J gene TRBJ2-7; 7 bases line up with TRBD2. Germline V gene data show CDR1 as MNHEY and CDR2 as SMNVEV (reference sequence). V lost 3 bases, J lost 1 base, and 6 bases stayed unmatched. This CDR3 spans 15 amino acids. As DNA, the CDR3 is TGTGCCAGCAGTTTGTGGGGGGGAATGTCCTACGAGCAGTACTTC. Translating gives CASSLWGGMSYEQYF.

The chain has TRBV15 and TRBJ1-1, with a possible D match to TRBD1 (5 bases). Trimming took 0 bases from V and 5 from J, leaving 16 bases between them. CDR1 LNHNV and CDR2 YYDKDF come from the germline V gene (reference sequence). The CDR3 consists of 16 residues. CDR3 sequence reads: CATSRDTRGAGTEAFF. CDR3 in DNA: TGTGCCACCAGCAGAGATACAAGGGGCGCGGGAACTGAAGCTTTCTTT.

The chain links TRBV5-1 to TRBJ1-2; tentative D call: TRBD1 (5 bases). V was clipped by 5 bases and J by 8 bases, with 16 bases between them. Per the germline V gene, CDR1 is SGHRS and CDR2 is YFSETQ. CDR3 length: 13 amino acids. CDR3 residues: CASSLHTSGGYTF. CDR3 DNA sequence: TGCGCCAGCAGTCTACATACCTCAGGGGGCTACACCTTC. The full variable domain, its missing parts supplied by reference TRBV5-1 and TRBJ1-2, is KAGVTQTPRYLIKTRGQQVTLSCSPISGHRSVSWYQQTPGQGLQFLFEYFSETQRNKGNFPGRFSGRQFSNSRSEMNVSTLELGDSALYLCASSLHTSGGYTFGSGTRLTVV.

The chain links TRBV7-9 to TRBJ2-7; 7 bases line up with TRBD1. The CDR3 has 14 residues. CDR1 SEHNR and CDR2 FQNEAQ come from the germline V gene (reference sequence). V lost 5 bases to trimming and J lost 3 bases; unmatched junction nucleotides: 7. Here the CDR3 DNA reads TGTGCCAGCAGCATTCACCGGGACAGCTACGAGCAGTACTTC. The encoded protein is CASSIHRDSYEQYF. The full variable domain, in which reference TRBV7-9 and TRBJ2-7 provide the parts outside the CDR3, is DTGVSQNPRHKITKRGQNVTFRCDPISEHNRLYWYRQTLGQGPEFLTYFQNEAQLEKSRLLSDRFSAERPKGSFSTLEIQRTEQGDSAMYLCASSIHRDSYEQYFGPGTRLTVT.

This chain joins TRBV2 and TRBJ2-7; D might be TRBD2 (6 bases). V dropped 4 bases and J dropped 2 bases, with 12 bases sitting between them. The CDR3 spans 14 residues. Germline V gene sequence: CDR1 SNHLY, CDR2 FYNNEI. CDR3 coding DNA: TGTGCCAGCAGTGTCGATAGCGGTCCCTACGAGCAGTACTTC. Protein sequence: CASSVDSGPYEQYF.

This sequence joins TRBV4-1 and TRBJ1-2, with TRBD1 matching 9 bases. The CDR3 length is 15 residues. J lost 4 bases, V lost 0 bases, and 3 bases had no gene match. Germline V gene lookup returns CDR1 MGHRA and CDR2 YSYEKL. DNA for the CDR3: TGCGCCAGCAGCCAAGATACAGGGGGCGCCTATGGCTACACCTTC. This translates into CASSQDTGGAYGYTF.

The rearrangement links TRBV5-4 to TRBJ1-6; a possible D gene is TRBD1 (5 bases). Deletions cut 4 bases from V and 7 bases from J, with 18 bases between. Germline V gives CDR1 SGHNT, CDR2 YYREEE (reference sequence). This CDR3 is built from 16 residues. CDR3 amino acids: CASSVGSPTVNSPLHF. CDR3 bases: TGTGCCAGCAGCGTTGGGTCCCCGACAGTAAATTCACCCCTCCACTTT.

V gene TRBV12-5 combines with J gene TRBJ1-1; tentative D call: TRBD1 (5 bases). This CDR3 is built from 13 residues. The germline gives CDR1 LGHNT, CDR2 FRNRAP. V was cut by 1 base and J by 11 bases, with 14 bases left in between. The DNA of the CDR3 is TGTGCTAGTGGTTTGGGGGGGGTTCCAGGGGCTTTCTTT. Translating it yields CASGLGGVPGAFF.

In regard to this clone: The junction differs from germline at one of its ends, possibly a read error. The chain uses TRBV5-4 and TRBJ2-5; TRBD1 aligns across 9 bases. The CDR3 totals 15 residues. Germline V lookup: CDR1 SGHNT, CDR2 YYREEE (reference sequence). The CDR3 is CASTLGQGHQETQYF. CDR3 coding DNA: TGTGCCAGCACCTTGGGACAGGGCCACCAAGAGACCCAGTACTTC.

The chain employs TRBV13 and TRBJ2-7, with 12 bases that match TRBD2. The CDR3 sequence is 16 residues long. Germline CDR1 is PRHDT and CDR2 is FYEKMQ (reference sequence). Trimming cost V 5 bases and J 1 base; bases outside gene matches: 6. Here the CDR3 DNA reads TGTGCCAGCAGCCAGCGGACTAGCGGGACTTCCTACGAGCAGTACTTC. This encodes CASSQRTSGTSYEQYF.